This entry is about one T cell receptor (beta chain). Its antigen is still unknown. Germline V gives CDR1 MNHNS, CDR2 SASEGT. This CDR3 comprises 15 residues. V lost 5 bases and J lost 6, with 16 bases in between. The sample originates from a study of CD8 T cells in ankylosing spondylitis. TCRdb called the 5' RACE reads again in MiXCR, with one record for every CDR3 protein. Of roughly 300,000 distinct CDR3 sequences in the sample, under 8.5% were seen once. Study-wide points: What appeared characteristic of ankylosing spondylitis blood was a TCR beta motif of fewer than ten highly homologous variants.

J is TRBJ2-2 and V is TRBV6-1; D might be TRBD2 (5 bases). The receptor comes from a male donor with ankylosing spondylitis. Input material: blood, either unsorted or a sorted T cell fraction (not recorded which). For the CDR3, the DNA is TGTGCCAGCAGTCCTACTAGACCCGCTGCCGGGGAGCTGTTTTTT. Translated: CASSPTRPAAGELFF.